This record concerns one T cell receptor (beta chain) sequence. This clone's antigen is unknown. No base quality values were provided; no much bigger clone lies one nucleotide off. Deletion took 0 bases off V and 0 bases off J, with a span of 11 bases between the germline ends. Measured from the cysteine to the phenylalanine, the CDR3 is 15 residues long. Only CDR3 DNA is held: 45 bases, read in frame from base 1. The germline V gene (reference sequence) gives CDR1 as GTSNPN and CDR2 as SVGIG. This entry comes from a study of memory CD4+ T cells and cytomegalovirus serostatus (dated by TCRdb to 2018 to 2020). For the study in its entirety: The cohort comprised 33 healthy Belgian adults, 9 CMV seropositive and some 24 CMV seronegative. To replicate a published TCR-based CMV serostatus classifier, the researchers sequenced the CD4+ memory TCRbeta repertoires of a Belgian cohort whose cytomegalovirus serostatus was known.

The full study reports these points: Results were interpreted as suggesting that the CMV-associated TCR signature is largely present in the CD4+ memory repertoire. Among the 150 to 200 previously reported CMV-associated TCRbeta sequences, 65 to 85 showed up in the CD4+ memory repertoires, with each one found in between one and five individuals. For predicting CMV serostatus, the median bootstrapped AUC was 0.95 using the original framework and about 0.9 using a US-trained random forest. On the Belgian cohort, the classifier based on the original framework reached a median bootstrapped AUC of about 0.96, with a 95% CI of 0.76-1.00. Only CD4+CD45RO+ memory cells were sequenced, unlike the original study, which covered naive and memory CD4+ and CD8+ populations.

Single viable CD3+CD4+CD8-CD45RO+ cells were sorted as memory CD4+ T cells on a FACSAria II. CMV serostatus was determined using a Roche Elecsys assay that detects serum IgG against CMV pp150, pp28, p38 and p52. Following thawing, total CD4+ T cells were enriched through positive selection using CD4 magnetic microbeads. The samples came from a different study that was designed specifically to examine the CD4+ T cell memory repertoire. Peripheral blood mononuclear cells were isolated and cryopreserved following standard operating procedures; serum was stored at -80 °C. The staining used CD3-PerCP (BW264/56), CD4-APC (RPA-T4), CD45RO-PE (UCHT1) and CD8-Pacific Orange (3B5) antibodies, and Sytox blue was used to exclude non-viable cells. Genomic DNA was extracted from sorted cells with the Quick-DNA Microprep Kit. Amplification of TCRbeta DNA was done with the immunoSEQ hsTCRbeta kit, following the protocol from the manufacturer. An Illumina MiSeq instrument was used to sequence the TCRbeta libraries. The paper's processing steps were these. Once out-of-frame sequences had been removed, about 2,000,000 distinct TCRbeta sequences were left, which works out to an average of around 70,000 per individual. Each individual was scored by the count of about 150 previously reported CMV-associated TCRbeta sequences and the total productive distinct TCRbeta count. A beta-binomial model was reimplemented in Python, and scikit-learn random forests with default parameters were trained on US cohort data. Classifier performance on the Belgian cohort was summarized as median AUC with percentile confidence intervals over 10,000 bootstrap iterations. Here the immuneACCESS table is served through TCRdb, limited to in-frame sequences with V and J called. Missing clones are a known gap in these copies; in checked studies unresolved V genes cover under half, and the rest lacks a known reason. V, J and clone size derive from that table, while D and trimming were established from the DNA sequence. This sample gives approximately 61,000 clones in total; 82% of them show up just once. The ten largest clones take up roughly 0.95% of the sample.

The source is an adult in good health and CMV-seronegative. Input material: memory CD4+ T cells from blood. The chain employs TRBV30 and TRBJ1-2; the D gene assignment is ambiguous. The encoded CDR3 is CAWSVGPGANYGYTF. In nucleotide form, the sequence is TGTGCCTGGAGTGTTGGGCCAGGTGCTAACTATGGCTACACCTTC.